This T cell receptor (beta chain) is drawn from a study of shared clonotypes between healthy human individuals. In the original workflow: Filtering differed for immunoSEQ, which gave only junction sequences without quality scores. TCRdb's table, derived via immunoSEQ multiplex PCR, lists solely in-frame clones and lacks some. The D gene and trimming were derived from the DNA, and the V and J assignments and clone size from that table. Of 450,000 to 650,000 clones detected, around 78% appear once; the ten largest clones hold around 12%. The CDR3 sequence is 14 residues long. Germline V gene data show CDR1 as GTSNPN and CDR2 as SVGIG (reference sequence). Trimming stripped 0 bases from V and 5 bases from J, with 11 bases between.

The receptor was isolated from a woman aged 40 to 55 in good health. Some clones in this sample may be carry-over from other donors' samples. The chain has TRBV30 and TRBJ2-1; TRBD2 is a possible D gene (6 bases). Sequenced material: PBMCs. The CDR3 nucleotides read TGTGCCTGGAGTGTACTGGCTAGCGACAATGAGCAGTTCTTC. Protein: CAWSVLASDNEQFF.